This T cell receptor (beta chain) was identified during a study of T-cell memory formation after mild COVID-19. In this sample, this clonotype turned up a few times. Its antigen remains unknown. Broader study findings: Clones that shrank (day 15 to 85) were balanced CD4/CD8, whereas later expanders leaned CD4+.

TCRdb processed the 5' RACE reads anew with MiXCR; each CDR3 protein has one entry. There are about 320,000 distinct CDR3 sequences in the sample; more than 13% occur only once, and 20% to 25% lies in the top ten. Sequencing was done on a sample of PBMCs or a T cell subset sorted from them (not recorded which). The receptor's source is a young man who had mild COVID-19 (a few samples of this study predate the infection). Cell type and time point are not known.

In DNA, the CDR3 is TGTGCCAGTAGTACGGGGACCTACGAGCAGTACTTC. As protein: CASSTGTYEQYF. The V call is TRBV7-9, the J call TRBJ2-7, with D possibly matching TRBD2 (5 bases). This CDR3 comprises 12 residues. Germline lookup yields CDR1 SEHNR and CDR2 FQNEAQ (reference sequence). Trimming pared 9 bases from V and 2 bases from J, leaving 11 bases between.